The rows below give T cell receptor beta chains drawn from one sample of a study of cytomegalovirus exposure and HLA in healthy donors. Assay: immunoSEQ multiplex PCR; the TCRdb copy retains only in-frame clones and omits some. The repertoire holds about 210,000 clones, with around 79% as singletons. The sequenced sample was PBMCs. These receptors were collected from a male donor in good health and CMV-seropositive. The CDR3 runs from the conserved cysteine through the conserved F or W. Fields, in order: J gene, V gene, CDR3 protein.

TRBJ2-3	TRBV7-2	CASRRGGPSTDTQYF
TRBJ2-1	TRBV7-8	CASSPRTSGNPNEQFF
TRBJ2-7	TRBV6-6	CASQKTSGSYEQYF
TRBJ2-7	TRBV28	CASSLSASGSHYEQYF
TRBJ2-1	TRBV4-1	CASSQDPPGGLYNEQFF
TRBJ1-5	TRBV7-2	CASSLNRQGDQPQHF
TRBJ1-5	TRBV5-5	CASSLETGYNQPQHF
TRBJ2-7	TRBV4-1	CASSLGTSGNSYEQYF
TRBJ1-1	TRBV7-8	CASSSLRAEAFF
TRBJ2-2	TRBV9	CASSVLEGANTGELFF
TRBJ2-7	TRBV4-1	CASSHPSGGRAREQYF
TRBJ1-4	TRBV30	CACLRGNEKLFF
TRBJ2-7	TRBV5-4	CASSLVGRAGYEQYF
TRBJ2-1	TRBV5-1	CASSLDGKTSGAHPQFF
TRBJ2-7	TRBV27	CASSLGHSYEQYF
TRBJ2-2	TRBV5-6	CASSRNQAGITGELFF
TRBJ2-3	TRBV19	CASFGRGTDTQYF
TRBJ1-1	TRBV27	CASSPLPGHLNTEAFF
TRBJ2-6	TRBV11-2	CASSLEGGAWSSGANVLTF
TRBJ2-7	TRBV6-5	CASSSTPGRGREEQYF
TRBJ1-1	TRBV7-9	CSSSSDRAGAFF
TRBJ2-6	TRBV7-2	CASSIRNSGANVLTF
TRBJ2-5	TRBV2	CATRLGGETQYF
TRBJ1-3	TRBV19	CASREQGARGNTIYF
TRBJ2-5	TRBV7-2	CASSLSASGGQETQYF
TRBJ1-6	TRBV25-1	CASSGGTGPNSPLHF
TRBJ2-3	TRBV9	CASSALLAGGPDTQYF
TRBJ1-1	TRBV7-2	CASSLGQGNTEAFF
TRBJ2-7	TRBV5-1	CASSLGALSSYEQHF
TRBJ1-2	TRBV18	CASSPGQGNYGYTF
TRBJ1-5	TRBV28	CASSLWQDNQPQHF
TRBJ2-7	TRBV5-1	CASRDTSGGDYEQYF
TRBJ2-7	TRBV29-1	CSVRDNSYEQYF
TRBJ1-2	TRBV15	CATSTLDNGYTF
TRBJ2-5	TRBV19	CASSIGPTSGETQYF
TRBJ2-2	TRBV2	CASMRSGELFF